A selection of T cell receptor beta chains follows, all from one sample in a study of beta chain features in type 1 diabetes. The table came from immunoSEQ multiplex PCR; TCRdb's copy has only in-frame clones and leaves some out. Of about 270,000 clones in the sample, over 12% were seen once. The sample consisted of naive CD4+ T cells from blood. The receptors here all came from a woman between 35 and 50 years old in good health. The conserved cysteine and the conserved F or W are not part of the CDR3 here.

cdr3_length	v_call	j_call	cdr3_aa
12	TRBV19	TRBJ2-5	ASSIAGRQETQY
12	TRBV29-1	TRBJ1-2	SASLGGAGYGYT
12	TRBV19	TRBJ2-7	ASRRTGASYEQY
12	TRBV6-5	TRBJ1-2	ASSRGGGASGYT
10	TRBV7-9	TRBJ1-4	ASSPRGEKLF
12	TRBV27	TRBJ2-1	ATKHIAGENEQF
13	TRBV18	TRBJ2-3	ASSPRAGFTDTQY
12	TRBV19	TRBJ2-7	ASSTNRGTYEQY
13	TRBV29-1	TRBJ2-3	SVERQTTSTDTQY
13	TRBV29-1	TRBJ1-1	SVARVTGVNTEAF
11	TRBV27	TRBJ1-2	ASSIQASYGYT
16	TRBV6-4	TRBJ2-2	ASSDYWGTASNTGELF
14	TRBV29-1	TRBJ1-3	SVEEGLGLSGNTIY
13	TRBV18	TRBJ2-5	ASSPVLDAKETQY
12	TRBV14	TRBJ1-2	ASSQPGAGNGYT
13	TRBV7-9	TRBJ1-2	ASGAGQGRFHGYT
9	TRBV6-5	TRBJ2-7	ASSRSYEQY
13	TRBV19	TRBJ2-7	ASSQPGGETYEQY
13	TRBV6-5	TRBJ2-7	ASKPYPGTSYEQY
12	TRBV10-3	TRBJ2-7	AISGQGSGYEQY
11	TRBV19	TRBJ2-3	ASSSLRGDTQY
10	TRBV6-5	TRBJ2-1	ASSLDRNEQF
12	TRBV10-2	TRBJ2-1	ASSPGQGGNEQF
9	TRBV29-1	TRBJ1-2	SSQGGSGYT
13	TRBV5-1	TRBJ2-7	ASSSISGALYEQY
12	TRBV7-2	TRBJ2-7	ASSLVGGGPEQY
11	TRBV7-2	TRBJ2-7	ASSPGSWSEQY
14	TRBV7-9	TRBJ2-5	ASSFGSGGYQETQY
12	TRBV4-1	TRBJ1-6	ASSLGGVDSPLH
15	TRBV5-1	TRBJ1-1	ASSLSEGGIVNTEAF
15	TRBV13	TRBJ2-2	ASSLGRAGRVTGELF